The 14 T cell receptor beta chains in this list originate from one sample, sequenced in a study of blood T cell repertoires in COVID-19. Sequencing was performed with immunoSEQ multiplex PCR; in TCRdb, only in-frame clones are kept and a portion is missing. The sample lists about 44,000 clones; approximately 81% were seen once. The sample consisted of peripheral blood. These receptor sequences come from a woman aged 70-85 years with acute or convalescent COVID-19.

The table lists this clone with a count of one. The chain employs TRBV19 and TRBJ2-7, with 10 positions matching TRBD2. This CDR3 is built from 15 residues. Germline loops: CDR1 LNHDA, CDR2 SQIVND (reference sequence). V gave up 4 bases and J gave up 3 bases; unmatched junction bases: 6. CDR3: CASSRASGGFYEQYF. The CDR3 nucleotides read TGTGCCAGTAGTAGGGCTAGCGGGGGATTCTACGAGCAGTACTTC.

In DNA, the CDR3 is TGTGCCAGCAGCTCGCGCGGGGCGGTCTACAATGAGCAGTTCTTC. Translated: CASSSRGAVYNEQFF. The rearrangement links TRBV3-1 (or the pseudogene TRBV3-2) to TRBJ2-1, with a tentative D call TRBD2 (6 bases). V lost 5 bases, J lost 3 bases, and 14 bases lay in between. The CDR3 totals 15 residues. The V gene's germline CDR1 is LGHDT and CDR2 YNNKEL (reference sequence).

CDR3 sequence: CAISAGAGGSDNEQFF. CDR3 DNA sequence: TGTGCCATCAGTGCAGGAGCGGGAGGTTCGGACAATGAGCAGTTCTTC. The rearrangement uses TRBV10-3 and TRBJ2-1; TRBD2 matches at 9 bases. The length of the CDR3 is 16 residues. V was pared by 4 bases and J by 5 bases, with 9 bases of the junction left unmatched. Germline assignment: CDR1 ENHRY and CDR2 SYGVKD.

The J gene is TRBJ2-5, the V gene TRBV7-9; perhaps TRBD1 as D (7 bases). Per the germline V gene, CDR1 is SEHNR and CDR2 is FQNEAQ (reference sequence). The germline V and J ends were trimmed by 5 bases and 1 base, with 20 bases remaining between them. The CDR3 contains 17 residues. The CDR3 sequence is CASSRQGGQPFQETQYF. In DNA, the CDR3 is TGTGCCAGCAGCCGCCAGGGGGGTCAACCTTTCCAAGAGACCCAGTACTTC.

This clone was seen a handful of times. This chain connects TRBV3-1 (or the pseudogene TRBV3-2) to TRBJ2-7; D unclear. Trimming pared 1 base from V and 6 bases from J, leaving 7 bases between. CDR3 length: 12 amino acids. Germline CDR1 reads LGHDT; CDR2 reads YNNKEL (reference sequence). CDR3 residues: CASSQVASEQYF. The CDR3, as DNA: TGTGCCAGCAGCCAAGTGGCTTCCGAGCAGTACTTC.

The CDR3 reads CASSPDQGRNQPQHF. The CDR3 DNA is TGTGCCAGCTCACCCGATCAGGGGCGGAATCAGCCCCAGCATTTT. The chain employs TRBV18 and TRBJ1-5, with TRBD1 as a possible D gene (6 bases). Trimming took 3 bases from V and 4 from J, leaving 13 bases between them. The CDR3 extends over 15 amino acids. Germline-derived CDR1 and CDR2 are KGHSH and LQKENI.

As DNA, the CDR3 is TGTGCCAGTAGTATAGATCCTCCCGGGACTAGTCGGTGGGAGCTGTTTTTT. It yields the protein CASSIDPPGTSRWELFF. The genes are TRBV19 and TRBJ2-2; 8 bases are a match to TRBD2. The CDR3 runs to 17 residues. The germline CDR1 and CDR2 sequences are LNHDA and SQIVND (reference sequence). V lost 0 bases and J lost 9; bases outside the gene matches: 12.

V is TRBV5-5 and J is TRBJ2-7; weak D call: TRBD1 (6 bases). V gave up 4 bases and J gave up 6 bases, with 11 bases separating them. The CDR3 spans 12 residues. Germline V gives CDR1 SGHKS, CDR2 YYEKEE (reference sequence). In DNA, the CDR3 is TGTGCCAGCAGCCCAGGGGTGGGCGAGCAGTACTTC. It yields the protein CASSPGVGEQYF.

The chain is built from TRBV7-2 and TRBJ2-3; D gene ambiguous. V was pared by 3 bases and J by 2 bases, with 6 bases between. Germline V gene data show CDR1 as SGHTA and CDR2 as FQGNSA. The CDR3 runs to 13 residues. The CDR3 protein is CASSLFHTDTQYF. In DNA form, the CDR3 reads TGTGCCAGCAGCTTGTTCCACACAGATACGCAGTATTTT. Full variable domain (remainder filled in from reference TRBV7-2 and TRBJ2-3): GAGVSQSPSNKVTEKGKDVELRCDPISGHTALYWYRQSLGQGLEFLIYFQGNSAPDKSGLPSDRFSAERTGGSVSTLTIQRTQQEDSAVYLCASSLFHTDTQYFGPGTRLTVL.

This chain connects TRBV20-1 to TRBJ2-3, with D perhaps matching TRBD2 (5 bases). Deletions cut 6 bases from V and 5 bases from J, with 9 bases between. The CDR3 is made up of 11 amino acids. In germline, CDR1 is DFQATT, CDR2 SNEGSKA (reference sequence). The CDR3 DNA reads TGCAGTGCACTGAGGGTAGATACGCAGTATTTT. Translating it yields CSALRVDTQYF.

The chain has TRBV9 and TRBJ2-2; 13 bases are a match to TRBD2. This CDR3 has 16 amino acids. Germline V gives CDR1 SGDLS, CDR2 YYNGEE. Trimming at V came to 4 bases and at J to 5 bases, leaving 5 bases not matched to a gene. CDR3 amino acids: CASSLTTSGRTGELFF. In DNA, the CDR3 is TGTGCCAGCAGCCTAACGACTAGCGGGAGGACCGGGGAGCTGTTTTTT.

The DNA of the CDR3 is TGTGCCACCAGCAGAGATTCAGAGCGGCCCTACAATGAGCAGTTCTTC. Protein: CATSRDSERPYNEQFF. The gene calls are TRBV15 and TRBJ2-1, with D possibly matching TRBD2 (5 bases). Deletions cut 0 bases from V and 2 bases from J, with 11 bases between. Germline loops: CDR1 LNHNV, CDR2 YYDKDF (reference sequence). The CDR3 extends over 16 amino acids.

This clone was counted between two and nine times. V usage is TRBV7-2 and J usage is TRBJ2-7; unclear D gene. Trimming stripped 3 bases from V and 2 bases from J, with 2 bases between. This CDR3 comprises 11 residues. Germline V gives CDR1 SGHTA, CDR2 FQGNSA. In nucleotides, the CDR3 is TGTGCCAGCAGCTTTACCTACGAGCAGTACTTC. This gives the protein CASSFTYEQYF.

The chain employs TRBV6-5 and TRBJ2-7; tentatively, D is TRBD2 (5 bases). The germline gives CDR1 MNHEY, CDR2 SVGAGI. CDR3 length: 15 residues. V gave up 6 bases and J gave up 0 bases, with 15 bases separating them. CDR3 protein: CASRTDRGSSYEQYF. For the CDR3, the DNA is TGTGCCAGCAGGACTGACCGGGGAAGCTCCTACGAGCAGTACTTC.